This entry describes one T cell receptor (beta chain). Antigen unknown. This sample is drawn from a study of cytomegalovirus exposure and HLA in healthy donors. Findings and limits, study-wide: Certain sequence variants were highly shared and formed a cluster, and this cluster was likely a sequencing artifact.

A multiplex PCR was run with 60 Vbeta primers and 13 Jbeta primers. Here immunoSEQ multiplex PCR was the method, and the copy in TCRdb shows in-frame clones only, minus some. In the table there are under 150,000 clones, about 79% of which are singletons. Germline lookup yields CDR1 MGHRA and CDR2 YSYEKL. This CDR3 spans 14 amino acids. V was shortened by 0 bases and J by 7 bases, with 12 bases between the two germline ends. Sequences were obtained from PBMCs. V is TRBV4-1 and J is TRBJ1-1, with no clear D. The TCR was taken from a male donor in good health and CMV-seronegative. The CDR3 here is CASSQDVGGDEAFF. In DNA, the CDR3 is TGCGCCAGCAGCCAAGATGTTGGAGGTGATGAAGCTTTCTTT.